The rows below give T cell receptor beta chains drawn from one sample of a study of shared clonotypes between healthy human individuals. The assay was immunoSEQ multiplex PCR, and TCRdb's table has in-frame clones only and misses some. The table shows 450,000 to 550,000 clones, with 70% to 80% occurring only once. Input material: PBMCs. Receptors originate from a woman aged 40-49 years in good health. Some clones in this sample may be carry-over from other donors' samples. CDR3s include the opening cysteine and the closing phenylalanine or tryptophan. A D gene is named only where the DNA matches it firmly. Only part of the rows carry a size: once, few, many, or a class if the clone is expanded.

D gene | clone size | J gene | V gene | CDR3 protein | CDR3 DNA
TRBD1 | once | TRBJ2-7 | TRBV5-1 | CASNIGTGPYEQYF | TGCGCCAGCAACATCGGGACAGGGCCCTACGAGCAGTACTTC
- | - | TRBJ2-3 | TRBV4-2 | CASSQDVPDTQYF | TGTGCCAGCAGCCAAGATGTCCCAGATACGCAGTATTTT
- | - | TRBJ2-3 | TRBV28 | CASSKGVWTDTQYF | TGTGCCAGCAGCAAGGGGGTTTGGACAGATACGCAGTATTTT
- | - | TRBJ1-1 | TRBV5-1 | CASSLAARVLEVAFF | TGCGCCAGCAGCTTGGCCGCCAGGGTGCTTGAGGTAGCTTTCTTT
- | - | TRBJ2-7 | TRBV21-1 | CASSSWKGLRGRQKYEQYF | TGTGCCAGCAGCTCCTGGAAGGGTCTCCGAGGGAGACAGAAATACGAGCAGTACTTC
- | few | TRBJ2-5 | TRBV30 | CAWSIGGRETQYF | TGTGCCTGGAGTATTGGCGGTCGGGAGACCCAGTACTTC
- | - | TRBJ2-2 | TRBV30 | CAWSNKGSGELFF | TGTGCCTGGAGTAACAAAGGGAGCGGGGAGCTGTTTTTT
- | - | TRBJ2-7 | TRBV4-1 | CASSQDPLARYEQYF | TGCGCCAGCAGCCAAGATCCCCTAGCCCGCTACGAGCAGTACTTC
- | - | TRBJ2-3 | TRBV29-1 | CSVGGQVGTDTQYF | TGCAGCGTTGGGGGTCAGGTGGGGACAGATACGCAGTATTTT
- | - | TRBJ2-3 | TRBV7-9 | CASSLESGPVRQYF | TGTGCCAGCAGCTTGGAGAGCGGGCCTGTTCGGCAGTATTTT
- | few | TRBJ1-1 | TRBV18 | CASSPRAALNTEAFF | TGTGCCAGCTCACCAAGGGCAGCTTTGAACACTGAAGCTTTCTTT
TRBD1 | - | TRBJ2-7 | TRBV7-2 | CASSDRTGGFYEQYF | TGTGCCAGCAGCGATCGGACAGGAGGTTTCTACGAGCAGTACTTC
- | - | TRBJ2-4 | TRBV11-2 | CASSEATGGRNIQYF | TGTGCCAGCAGCGAGGCCACGGGCGGAAGAAACATTCAGTACTTC
TRBD1 | - | TRBJ1-1 | TRBV10-2 | CASSEPRTGNTEAFF | TGCGCCAGCAGTGAGCCTCGGACAGGGAACACTGAAGCTTTCTTT
- | - | TRBJ1-2 | TRBV28 | CASSSSGHAGAYGYTF | TGTGCCAGCAGTTCCTCCGGACACGCCGGTGCTTATGGCTACACCTTC
TRBD1 | - | TRBJ1-2 | TRBV29-1 | CSVDGQGSNYGYTF | TGCAGCGTTGACGGACAGGGATCTAACTATGGCTACACCTTC
- | - | TRBJ2-7 | TRBV19 | CASSPGGGRWEREQYF | TGTGCCAGTAGCCCCGGGGGTGGCAGGTGGGAGCGCGAGCAGTACTTC
TRBD2 | - | TRBJ2-1 | TRBV19 | CASSSGSEAEQFF | TGTGCCAGTAGCAGCGGGAGTGAGGCTGAGCAGTTCTTC
TRBD1 | - | TRBJ2-1 | TRBV25-1 | CASSVLGTGYNEQFF | TGTGCCAGCAGTGTCTTGGGGACAGGGTACAATGAGCAGTTCTTC
TRBD1 | - | TRBJ2-1 | TRBV5-5 | CASSSTGFWGEQFF | TGTGCCAGCAGCTCGACAGGGTTCTGGGGTGAGCAGTTCTTC
- | - | TRBJ2-7 | TRBV18 | CASSPPGPPYEQYF | TGTGCCAGCTCACCACCGGGCCCGCCCTACGAGCAGTACTTC
- | few | TRBJ1-5 | TRBV20-1 | CSAKSGQPQHF | TGCAGTGCCAAGAGCGGGCAGCCCCAGCATTTT
TRBD1 | - | TRBJ2-7 | TRBV25-1 | CASSVGQGAYGEQYF | TGTGCCAGCAGTGTGGGACAGGGGGCTTATGGGGAGCAGTACTTC
- | - | TRBJ2-3 | TRBV11-2 | CASSLRMMGEADTQYF | TGTGCCAGCAGCCTCCGGATGATGGGGGAAGCAGATACGCAGTATTTT
- | many | TRBJ1-2 | TRBV5-1 | CASGAGDNYGYTF | TGCGCCAGCGGGGCAGGGGATAACTATGGCTACACCTTC